This TCR beta chain comes out of a study of blood T cell repertoires in COVID-19. Study background: T cells, B-cell-depleted T cells, or PBMCs provided the cDNA or gDNA that served as material.

The CDR3 length is 15 residues. V was clipped by 4 bases and J by 3 bases; unmatched bases: 6. The germline gives CDR1 PRHDT, CDR2 FYEKMQ (reference sequence). Authors' processing steps: Amplification with reference gene primers provided the estimates of nucleated cell counts. Some clones are missing from TCRdb's copy, which holds only in-frame ones; the method was immunoSEQ multiplex PCR. The DNA was the basis for D and trimming; V, J and clone size are from that table. This table has 150,000 to 200,000 clones, roughly nine tenths appearing once. The clonotype originates from a man aged 18 to 29 who had recovered from COVID-19. The chain employs TRBV13 and TRBJ2-1, with TRBD2 matching over 7 bases. The source material was peripheral blood. CDR3 sequence reads: CASSSTSKHYNEQFF. The CDR3 nucleotides read TGTGCCAGCAGCTCGACTAGCAAGCACTACAATGAGCAGTTCTTC.